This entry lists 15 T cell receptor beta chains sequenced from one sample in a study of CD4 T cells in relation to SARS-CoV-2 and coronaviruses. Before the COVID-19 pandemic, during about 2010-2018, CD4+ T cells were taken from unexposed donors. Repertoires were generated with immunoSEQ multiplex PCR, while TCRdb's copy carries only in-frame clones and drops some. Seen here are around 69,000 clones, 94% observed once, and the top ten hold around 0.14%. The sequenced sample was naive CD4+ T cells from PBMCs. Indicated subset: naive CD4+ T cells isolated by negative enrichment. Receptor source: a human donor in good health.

This CDR3 reads CAWSRRGEQYF. CDR3 sequence (DNA): TGTGCCTGGAGTAGGCGAGGCGAGCAGTACTTC. The V call is TRBV30, the J call TRBJ2-7; D remains unclear. CDR1 and CDR2 (germline): GTSNPN, SVGIG (reference sequence). Trimming removed 2 bases at V and 6 bases at J, with 8 bases between. This CDR3 comprises 11 residues.

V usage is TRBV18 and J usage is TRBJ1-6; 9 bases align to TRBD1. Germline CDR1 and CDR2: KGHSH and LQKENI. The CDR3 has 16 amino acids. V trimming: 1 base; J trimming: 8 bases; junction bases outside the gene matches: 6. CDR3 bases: TGTGCCAGCTCACCACTGCCGGGACAGGGAGATTCACCCCTCCACTTT. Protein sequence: CASSPLPGQGDSPLHF.

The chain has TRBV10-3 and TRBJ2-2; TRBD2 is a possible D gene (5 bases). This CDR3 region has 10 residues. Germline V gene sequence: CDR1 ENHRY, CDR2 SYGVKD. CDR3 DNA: TGTGCGTCGAGGGTCGGGGAGCTGTTTTTT. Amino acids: CASRVGELFF.

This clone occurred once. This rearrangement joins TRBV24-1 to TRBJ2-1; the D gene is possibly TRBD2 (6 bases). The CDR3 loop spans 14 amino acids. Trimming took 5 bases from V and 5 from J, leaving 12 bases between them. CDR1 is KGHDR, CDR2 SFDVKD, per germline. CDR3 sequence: CATSASGLDNEQFF. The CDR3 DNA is TGTGCCACCAGTGCAAGCGGGCTCGACAATGAGCAGTTCTTC.

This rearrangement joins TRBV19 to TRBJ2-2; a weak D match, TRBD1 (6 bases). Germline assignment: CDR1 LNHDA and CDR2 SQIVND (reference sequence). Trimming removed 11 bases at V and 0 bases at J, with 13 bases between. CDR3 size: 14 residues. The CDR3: CAGRQATNTGELFF. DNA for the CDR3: TGTGCCGGAAGACAGGCGACGAACACCGGGGAGCTGTTTTTT.

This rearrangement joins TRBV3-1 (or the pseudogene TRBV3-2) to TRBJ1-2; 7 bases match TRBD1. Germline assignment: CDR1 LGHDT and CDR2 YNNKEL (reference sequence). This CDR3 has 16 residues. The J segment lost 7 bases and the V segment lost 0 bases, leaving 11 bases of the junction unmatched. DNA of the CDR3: TGTGCCAGCAGCCAAGATCGGTCAGGGGGTCGATCTGGCTACACCTTC. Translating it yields CASSQDRSGGRSGYTF.

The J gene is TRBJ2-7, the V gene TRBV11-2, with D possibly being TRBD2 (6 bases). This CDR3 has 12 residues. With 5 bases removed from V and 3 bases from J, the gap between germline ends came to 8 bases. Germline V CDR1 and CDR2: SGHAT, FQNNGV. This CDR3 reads CASSLANYEQYF. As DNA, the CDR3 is TGTGCCAGCAGCCTAGCGAACTACGAGCAGTACTTC.

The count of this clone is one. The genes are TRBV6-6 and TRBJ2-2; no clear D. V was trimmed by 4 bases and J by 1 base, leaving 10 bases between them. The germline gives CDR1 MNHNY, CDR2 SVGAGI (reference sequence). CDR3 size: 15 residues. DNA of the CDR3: TGTGCCAGCAGTTCCTATTCTGGGAACACCGGGGAGCTGTTTTTT. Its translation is CASSSYSGNTGELFF.

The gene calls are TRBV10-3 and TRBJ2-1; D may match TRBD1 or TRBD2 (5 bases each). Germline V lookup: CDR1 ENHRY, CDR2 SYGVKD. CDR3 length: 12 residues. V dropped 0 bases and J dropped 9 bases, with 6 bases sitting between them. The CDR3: CAISESGGEQFF. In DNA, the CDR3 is TGTGCCATCAGTGAGTCTGGGGGTGAGCAGTTCTTC.

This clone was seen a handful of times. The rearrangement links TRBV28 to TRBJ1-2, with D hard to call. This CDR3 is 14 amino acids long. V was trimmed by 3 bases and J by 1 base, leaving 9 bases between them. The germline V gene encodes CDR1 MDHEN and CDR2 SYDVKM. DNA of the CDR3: TGTGCCAGCAGTTTTGAAGTTTTTAACTATGGCTACACCTTC. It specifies CASSFEVFNYGYTF.

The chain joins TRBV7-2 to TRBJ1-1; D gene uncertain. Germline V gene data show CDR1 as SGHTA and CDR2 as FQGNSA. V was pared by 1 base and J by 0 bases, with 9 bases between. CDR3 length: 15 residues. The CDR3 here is CASSLGNHMNTEAFF. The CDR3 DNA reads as TGTGCCAGCAGCTTAGGAAATCATATGAACACTGAAGCTTTCTTT.

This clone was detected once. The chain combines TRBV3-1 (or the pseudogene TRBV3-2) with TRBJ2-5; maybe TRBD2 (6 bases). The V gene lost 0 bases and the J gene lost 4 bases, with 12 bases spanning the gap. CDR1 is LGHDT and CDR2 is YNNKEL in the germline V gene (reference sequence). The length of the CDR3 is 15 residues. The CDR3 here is CASSQDLTGAETQYF. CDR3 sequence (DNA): TGTGCCAGCAGCCAAGATCTCACGGGAGCAGAGACCCAGTACTTC.

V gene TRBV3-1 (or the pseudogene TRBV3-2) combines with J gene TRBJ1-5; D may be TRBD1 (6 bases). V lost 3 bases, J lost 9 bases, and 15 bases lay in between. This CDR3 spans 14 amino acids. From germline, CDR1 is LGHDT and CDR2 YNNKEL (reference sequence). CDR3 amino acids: CASSQGQGPLPQHF. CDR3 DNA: TGTGCCAGCAGCCAGGGGCAGGGGCCATTGCCCCAGCATTTT.

In nucleotides, the CDR3 is TGTGCCAGCAGCGCGGCCACAGGGGGCAACTATGGCTACACCTTC. Protein product: CASSAATGGNYGYTF. The chain combines TRBV7-2 with TRBJ1-2; 9 bases match TRBD1. V shed 5 bases and J 2 bases; nucleotides not matched to a gene: 6. Germline CDR1 and CDR2: SGHTA and FQGNSA. The CDR3 is 15 amino acids.

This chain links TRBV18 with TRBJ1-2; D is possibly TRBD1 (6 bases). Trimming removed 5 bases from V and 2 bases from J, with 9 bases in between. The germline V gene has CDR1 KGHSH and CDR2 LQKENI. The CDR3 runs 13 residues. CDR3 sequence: CASSGGLNYGYTF. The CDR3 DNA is TGTGCCAGCTCAGGGGGCCTCAACTATGGCTACACCTTC.